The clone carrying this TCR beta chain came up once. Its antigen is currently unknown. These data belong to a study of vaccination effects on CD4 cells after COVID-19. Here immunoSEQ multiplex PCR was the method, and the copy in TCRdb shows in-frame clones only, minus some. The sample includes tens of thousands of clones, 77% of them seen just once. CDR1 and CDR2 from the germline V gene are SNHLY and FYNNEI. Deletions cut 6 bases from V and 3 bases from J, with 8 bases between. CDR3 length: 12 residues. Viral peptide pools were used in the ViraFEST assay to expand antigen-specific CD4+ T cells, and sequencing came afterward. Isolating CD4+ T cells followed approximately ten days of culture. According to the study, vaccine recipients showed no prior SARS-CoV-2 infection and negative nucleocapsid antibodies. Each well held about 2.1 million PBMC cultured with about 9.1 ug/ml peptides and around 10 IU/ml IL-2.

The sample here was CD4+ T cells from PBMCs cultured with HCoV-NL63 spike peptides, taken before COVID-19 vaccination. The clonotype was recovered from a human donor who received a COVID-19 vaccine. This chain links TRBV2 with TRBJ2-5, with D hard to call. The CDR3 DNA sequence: TGTGCCAGCAGGTACAGAAAAGAGACCCAGTACTTC. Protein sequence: CASRYRKETQYF.